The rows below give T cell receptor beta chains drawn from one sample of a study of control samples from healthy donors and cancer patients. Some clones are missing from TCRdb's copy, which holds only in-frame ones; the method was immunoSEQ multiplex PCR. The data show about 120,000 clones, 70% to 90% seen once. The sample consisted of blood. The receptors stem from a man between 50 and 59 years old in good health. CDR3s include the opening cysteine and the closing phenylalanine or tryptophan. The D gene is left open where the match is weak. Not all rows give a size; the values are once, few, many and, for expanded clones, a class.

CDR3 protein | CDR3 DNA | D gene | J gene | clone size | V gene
CASSSGLLFF | TGTGCCAGCAGCTCGGGACTACTTTTCTTC | TRBD2 | TRBJ2-1 | NA | TRBV11-2
CASRQAGTSVGDEQYF | TGTGCCAGCAGACAGGCCGGGACTAGCGTTGGGGACGAGCAGTACTTC | TRBD2 | TRBJ2-7 | NA | TRBV27
CASSLVARGLTDTQYF | TGTGCCAGCAGCTTGGTGGCCAGGGGGCTGACAGATACGCAGTATTTT | TRBD1 | TRBJ2-3 | once | TRBV5-8
CASSERTGVGQPQHF | TGCGCCAGCAGCGAAAGGACAGGGGTAGGCCAGCCCCAGCATTTT | TRBD1 | TRBJ1-5 | NA | TRBV4-3
CATSRGRGRAYEQYF | TGTGCCACCAGCAGAGGGAGGGGGCGCGCTTACGAGCAGTACTTC | NA | TRBJ2-7 | NA | TRBV15
CASGKTGTVLSMNTEAFF | TGTGCTAGTGGGAAAACAGGGACGGTCCTATCCATGAACACTGAAGCTTTCTTT | NA | TRBJ1-1 | few | TRBV12-5
CASSLGRGNTEAFF | TGTGCCAGCAGCTTAGGACGAGGAAACACTGAAGCTTTCTTT | NA | TRBJ1-1 | NA | TRBV11-3
CATSPTGGNSYEQYF | TGTGCCACCAGTCCCACAGGGGGAAATTCCTACGAGCAGTACTTC | TRBD1 | TRBJ2-7 | NA | TRBV15
CASSLVGRGAEAFF | TGTGCCAGCAGCTTGGTAGGGCGCGGGGCTGAAGCTTTCTTT | NA | TRBJ1-1 | NA | TRBV5-6
CSVDVQDRYGYTF | TGCAGCGTTGATGTACAGGACCGCTATGGCTACACCTTC | NA | TRBJ1-2 | NA | TRBV29-1
CASSFQGRLVDGYTF | TGTGCCAGCAGTTTTCAGGGGCGCCTTGTAGATGGCTACACCTTC | NA | TRBJ1-2 | NA | TRBV27
CASSQDLMGHEAFF | TGTGCCAGCAGCCAAGATTTAATGGGGCACGAAGCTTTCTTT | NA | TRBJ1-1 | NA | TRBV14
CASSFPGQPQHF | TGTGCCAGCAGCTTTCCGGGGCAGCCCCAGCATTTT | NA | TRBJ1-5 | NA | TRBV7-8
CAISPGQGKGGTEAFF | TGTGCCATCAGCCCGGGACAGGGGAAAGGGGGGACTGAAGCTTTCTTT | TRBD1 | TRBJ1-1 | NA | TRBV10-3
CASSQDLAGGDTQYF | TGTGCCAGCAGCCAAGATTTGGCGGGGGGAGATACGCAGTATTTT | TRBD2 | TRBJ2-3 | NA | TRBV3-1/TRBV3-2
CASSLDRGQETQYF | TGTGCCAGCTCACTAGACAGGGGGCAAGAGACCCAGTACTTC | TRBD1 | TRBJ2-5 | NA | TRBV18
CASSYWRSSTDTQYF | TGTGCCAGCAGCTATTGGAGAAGTAGCACAGATACGCAGTATTTT | NA | TRBJ2-3 | once | TRBV5-5
CASSQDSAGDTDTQYF | TGTGCCAGCAGCCAAGACTCGGCGGGGGACACAGATACGCAGTATTTT | TRBD2 | TRBJ2-3 | NA | TRBV4-2
CASSLPSGRTWEETQYF | TGTGCCAGCAGCTTACCTAGCGGGAGGACGTGGGAGGAGACCCAGTACTTC | TRBD2 | TRBJ2-5 | NA | TRBV7-8
CASSLGQQGVGTGELFF | TGTGCCAGCAGCTTAGGTCAACAGGGGGTCGGCACCGGGGAGCTGTTTTTT | TRBD1 | TRBJ2-2 | NA | TRBV11-2
CASSDGTGGNEQYF | TGTGCCAGCAGCGACGGGACAGGGGGTAACGAGCAGTACTTC | TRBD1 | TRBJ2-7 | NA | TRBV7-9
CASRSETGGRAYEQFF | TGTGCCAGTAGATCGGAGACAGGGGGTAGAGCCTATGAGCAGTTCTTC | TRBD1 | TRBJ2-1 | NA | TRBV19
CASSDQGAGNTIYF | TGTGCCAGCAGTGACCAGGGGGCTGGAAACACCATATATTTT | TRBD1 | TRBJ1-3 | NA | TRBV2
CASRSGQGYNSPLHF | TGTGCCAGCAGATCCGGACAGGGCTATAATTCACCCCTCCACTTT | TRBD1 | TRBJ1-6 | NA | TRBV6-5
CASRQIENTGELFF | TGTGCCAGTCGACAGATTGAAAACACCGGGGAGCTGTTTTTT | NA | TRBJ2-2 | NA | TRBV6-5
CSVAPGLYEQYF | TGCAGCGTTGCCCCAGGGCTCTACGAGCAGTACTTC | NA | TRBJ2-7 | once | TRBV29-1
CASSTALNTEAFF | TGTGCCAGCTCGACGGCACTGAACACTGAAGCTTTCTTT | NA | TRBJ1-1 | NA | TRBV18
CASSLLERGGYTF | TGTGCCAGCAGTTTGCTAGAACGGGGTGGCTACACCTTC | NA | TRBJ1-2 | NA | TRBV7-2
CASSQPGQWQETQYF | TGCGCCAGCAGCCAACCGGGACAGTGGCAAGAGACCCAGTACTTC | TRBD1 | TRBJ2-5 | NA | TRBV4-1
CASSLSGRVNEKLFF | TGTGCCAGCAGTTTAAGCGGCAGGGTGAATGAAAAACTGTTTTTT | NA | TRBJ1-4 | NA | TRBV27
CAGGRARDSPLHF | TGTGCCGGTGGCAGGGCTAGAGATTCACCCCTCCACTTT | NA | TRBJ1-6 | once | TRBV19
CASSWDRVYNEQFF | TGTGCCAGCAGCTGGGACAGGGTCTACAATGAGCAGTTCTTC | TRBD1 | TRBJ2-1 | NA | TRBV11-2
CAKGTGVETQYF | TGTGCCAAAGGGACAGGGGTAGAGACCCAGTACTTC | TRBD1 | TRBJ2-5 | NA | TRBV27
CASSQGADTEAFF | TGTGCCAGTTCCCAGGGGGCTGACACTGAAGCTTTCTTT | TRBD1 | TRBJ1-1 | NA | TRBV4-2
CASSPDRGGTEAFF | TGCGCCAGCAGCCCCGACAGGGGAGGAACTGAAGCTTTCTTT | TRBD1 | TRBJ1-1 | once | TRBV5-1
CASSDSTGVNEKLFF | TGTGCCAGCAGTGACTCGACAGGAGTTAATGAAAAACTGTTTTTT | NA | TRBJ1-4 | once | TRBV25-1
CASSLYPPDRGRETQYF | TGTGCCAGCAGTTTATATCCCCCTGACAGGGGGCGTGAGACCCAGTACTTC | TRBD1 | TRBJ2-5 | NA | TRBV27
CASSLVISFGTFEYEQYF | TGTGCCAGCAGCTTAGTGATCAGTTTTGGGACTTTCGAATACGAGCAGTACTTC | NA | TRBJ2-7 | NA | TRBV7-9
CASSRRLEGQETQYF | TGCGCCAGCAGCCGTCGGTTGGAGGGGCAAGAGACCCAGTACTTC | NA | TRBJ2-5 | NA | TRBV5-1
CASSSQGTTEAFF | TGTGCCAGCAGCTCTCAGGGGACCACTGAAGCTTTCTTT | NA | TRBJ1-1 | NA | TRBV7-2
CASSYLGGERETQYF | TGTGCCAGCAGTTACTTAGGAGGGGAAAGGGAGACCCAGTACTTC | NA | TRBJ2-5 | few | TRBV6-5
CASSVETYTEAFF | TGTGCCAGCAGCGTAGAAACATACACTGAAGCTTTCTTT | NA | TRBJ1-1 | NA | TRBV9
CASSIDGGVEQYF | TGTGCCAGTAGTATAGACGGGGGTGTCGAGCAGTACTTC | NA | TRBJ2-7 | NA | TRBV19
CASSRQGGNTEAFF | TGTGCCAGCAGCCGACAGGGGGGTAACACTGAAGCTTTCTTT | TRBD1 | TRBJ1-1 | NA | TRBV14
CASSLAGNSGNTIYF | TGCGCCAGCAGCTTAGCGGGGAACTCTGGAAACACCATATATTTT | NA | TRBJ1-3 | NA | TRBV5-1
CASSRGPNEKLFF | TGTGCCAGCAGTCGAGGACCAAATGAAAAACTGTTTTTT | NA | TRBJ1-4 | once | TRBV5-8
CASSYGATAYEQYF | TGTGCCAGCAGTTACGGGGCAACCGCCTACGAGCAGTACTTC | NA | TRBJ2-7 | NA | TRBV6-6
CASSLAVGTGLYGYTF | TGTGCCAGCAGCTTAGCTGTTGGGACAGGCCTATATGGCTACACCTTC | TRBD1 | TRBJ1-2 | NA | TRBV7-2
CASSITGDSYNSPLHF | TGCGCCAGCAGCATCACAGGAGACTCCTATAATTCACCCCTCCACTTT | NA | TRBJ1-6 | NA | TRBV5-1
CASSLSQGAEGYTF | TGTGCCAGCAGCTTAAGCCAGGGGGCGGAAGGCTACACCTTC | TRBD1 | TRBJ1-2 | NA | TRBV7-8
CASSPVDTNYGYTF | TGCGCCAGCAGCCCAGTTGACACGAACTATGGCTACACCTTC | NA | TRBJ1-2 | NA | TRBV5-1
CASSVGVGESSPDKQFF | TGTGCCAGCAGCGTAGGCGTTGGGGAATCTTCGCCAGATAAGCAGTTCTTC | NA | TRBJ2-1 | NA | TRBV9